These T cell receptor beta chains were read from a single sample in a study of blood T cells in healthy people across ages. TCRdb recomputed calls from the 5' RACE reads with MiXCR, one row per CDR3 protein. This repertoire shows around 2 million distinct CDR3 sequences, 30% to 40% found once; its top ten account for under 25%. The specimen was blood. The receptors stem from a human donor in good health. The CDR3 runs from the conserved cysteine through the conserved F or W. Fields, in order: clone size, V gene, D gene, J gene, CDR3 DNA, CDR3 protein. D genes are given only for firm matches. Some rows have no size entry. The others give once, few or many, or a class for an expanded clone.

clone size: .; V gene: TRBV6-6; D gene: .; J gene: TRBJ1-5; CDR3 DNA: TGTGCCAGCAGGGACCTTGGAGGGGGTACGAGCAATCAGCCCCAGCATTTT; CDR3 protein: CASRDLGGGTSNQPQHF
clone size: .; V gene: TRBV10-3; D gene: .; J gene: TRBJ2-1; CDR3 DNA: TGTGCCGGCGACCTAACTGGCGCCAATGAGCAGTTCTTC; CDR3 protein: CAGDLTGANEQFF
clone size: few; V gene: TRBV1; D gene: .; J gene: TRBJ2-7; CDR3 DNA: TGCACCAGCAGCCAAGTCCCCAGCGGGACTACCTACGAGCAGTACTTC; CDR3 protein: CTSSQVPSGTTYEQYF
clone size: few; V gene: TRBV7-9; D gene: .; J gene: TRBJ1-2; CDR3 DNA: TGTGCCAGCAGCGAACGGCAGGAAGGATACTATGGCTACACCTTC; CDR3 protein: CASSERQEGYYGYTF
clone size: .; V gene: TRBV5-1; D gene: .; J gene: TRBJ1-4; CDR3 DNA: TGCGCCAGCAGCTTCTCGGGAACTAATGAAAAACTGTTTTTT; CDR3 protein: CASSFSGTNEKLFF
clone size: .; V gene: TRBV28; D gene: TRBD2; J gene: TRBJ2-5; CDR3 DNA: TGTGCCAGCAGTTATAGAGCCGGACTAGCGGGGGGTCGGGAGACCCAGTACTTC; CDR3 protein: CASSYRAGLAGGRETQYF
clone size: .; V gene: TRBV18; D gene: .; J gene: TRBJ2-7; CDR3 DNA: TGTGCCAGCTCACCAAAGGGCGCAGACGCCTACGAGCAGTACTTC; CDR3 protein: CASSPKGADAYEQYF
clone size: .; V gene: TRBV7-8; D gene: .; J gene: TRBJ1-4; CDR3 DNA: TGTGCCAGCAGCCCCCACAGGGTCGGTAATAAGGATGAAAAACTGTTTTTT; CDR3 protein: CASSPHRVGNKDEKLFF
clone size: .; V gene: TRBV6-6; D gene: TRBD1; J gene: TRBJ1-2; CDR3 DNA: TGTGCCAGCAGAGGACTACAGGGGTACTATGGCTACACCTTC; CDR3 protein: CASRGLQGYYGYTF
clone size: few; V gene: TRBV7-2; D gene: .; J gene: TRBJ2-1; CDR3 DNA: TGTGCCAGCAGCTCTAGCAGAGGGAGGCCTTCCAATGAGCAGTTCTTC; CDR3 protein: CASSSSRGRPSNEQFF
clone size: few; V gene: TRBV2; D gene: .; J gene: TRBJ1-5; CDR3 DNA: TGTGCCAGCCTTATAGATAGCAATCAGCCCCAGCATTTT; CDR3 protein: CASLIDSNQPQHF
clone size: .; V gene: TRBV29-1; D gene: .; J gene: TRBJ1-2; CDR3 DNA: TGCAGCGTTGAAGAAGGGACTAGGGGAAGGGTTGGCTACACCTTC; CDR3 protein: CSVEEGTRGRVGYTF
clone size: few; V gene: TRBV7-9; D gene: .; J gene: TRBJ2-1; CDR3 DNA: TGTGCCAGCAGCTACCACCTTTCGGGGGGCGCCCACAATGAGCAGTTCTTC; CDR3 protein: CASSYHLSGGAHNEQFF
clone size: .; V gene: TRBV6-6; D gene: .; J gene: TRBJ2-7; CDR3 DNA: TGTGCCAGCAGTTACTCGCTGATGCGCGAGCAGTACTTC; CDR3 protein: CASSYSLMREQYF
clone size: .; V gene: TRBV4-2; D gene: .; J gene: TRBJ1-2; CDR3 DNA: TGTGCCAGCAGCCAAGAATGGGCGGGGGAAGCTAACTATGGCTACACCTTC; CDR3 protein: CASSQEWAGEANYGYTF
clone size: .; V gene: TRBV5-1; D gene: .; J gene: TRBJ2-7; CDR3 DNA: TGCGCCAGCAGCTTGGCCGAAGGATTCGAGCAGTACTTC; CDR3 protein: CASSLAEGFEQYF
clone size: .; V gene: TRBV28; D gene: .; J gene: TRBJ2-7; CDR3 DNA: TGTGCCAGCAGTTTCACAGGGATAACCTACGAGCAGTACTTC; CDR3 protein: CASSFTGITYEQYF
clone size: few; V gene: TRBV4-1; D gene: .; J gene: TRBJ2-4; CDR3 DNA: TGCGCCAGCAGCCAAGATCGTACTTCCAAAAACATTCAGTACTTC; CDR3 protein: CASSQDRTSKNIQYF
clone size: few; V gene: TRBV27; D gene: .; J gene: TRBJ2-2; CDR3 DNA: TGTGCCAGCAGTCCCCGACAGGACCATTTCGGGGAGCTGTTTTTT; CDR3 protein: CASSPRQDHFGELFF
clone size: few; V gene: TRBV29-1; D gene: TRBD1; J gene: TRBJ1-2; CDR3 DNA: TGCAGCGTGGACAGGGACTACACCTTC; CDR3 protein: CSVDRDYTF
clone size: once; V gene: TRBV7-2; D gene: .; J gene: TRBJ2-3; CDR3 DNA: TGTGCCAGCAGTTCTCAGGGGCTTGGAGTGGGGGGCCTCACAGATACGCAGTATTTT; CDR3 protein: CASSSQGLGVGGLTDTQYF
clone size: .; V gene: TRBV29-1; D gene: .; J gene: TRBJ1-5; CDR3 DNA: TGCAGCGCTTTAGAACATAGCAATCAGCCCCAGCATTTT; CDR3 protein: CSALEHSNQPQHF
clone size: few; V gene: TRBV20-1; D gene: .; J gene: TRBJ2-1; CDR3 DNA: TGCAGTGCTAGAATCCGACTAGTCGAGGGTCGTGAGCAGTTCTTC; CDR3 protein: CSARIRLVEGREQFF
clone size: once; V gene: TRBV7-6; D gene: .; J gene: TRBJ1-5; CDR3 DNA: TGTGCCAGCAGCGCCCTACCCGATAGCAATCAGCCCCAGCATTTT; CDR3 protein: CASSALPDSNQPQHF
clone size: few; V gene: TRBV5-1; D gene: TRBD2; J gene: TRBJ2-4; CDR3 DNA: TGCGCCAGCAGCTCCGAGGGACTAGCGGGGGTCGATACCCAGTACTTC; CDR3 protein: CASSSEGLAGVDTQYF
clone size: .; V gene: TRBV4-3; D gene: .; J gene: TRBJ1-2; CDR3 DNA: TGCGCCAGCAGCCAAGCGGGGCCCGGCGGCTACACCTTC; CDR3 protein: CASSQAGPGGYTF
clone size: .; V gene: TRBV7-9; D gene: .; J gene: TRBJ1-2; CDR3 DNA: TGTGCCAGCAGCTTAGCTGTGCAGAGGCTCCGTGGCTACACCTTC; CDR3 protein: CASSLAVQRLRGYTF
clone size: few; V gene: TRBV15; D gene: TRBD1; J gene: TRBJ1-2; CDR3 DNA: TGTGCCACCAGCAGAGATCTAGACAGGGGGCACCGTGGCTACACCTTC; CDR3 protein: CATSRDLDRGHRGYTF
clone size: few; V gene: TRBV28; D gene: .; J gene: TRBJ1-1; CDR3 DNA: TGTGCCAGCAGTTTAAGGCTTGGTAGGAACACTGAAGCTTTCTTT; CDR3 protein: CASSLRLGRNTEAFF
clone size: .; V gene: TRBV3-1; D gene: .; J gene: TRBJ2-7; CDR3 DNA: TGTGCCAGCAGCCCTACCTCAACGAGCGAGCAGTACTTC; CDR3 protein: CASSPTSTSEQYF
clone size: once; V gene: TRBV11-3; D gene: TRBD2; J gene: TRBJ2-5; CDR3 DNA: TGTGCCAGCACCGAGCTAGCGGGGGCGGGAGTGACCCAGTACTTC; CDR3 protein: CASTELAGAGVTQYF
clone size: .; V gene: TRBV7-9; D gene: .; J gene: TRBJ2-7; CDR3 DNA: TGTGCCAGCAGCTTACAGGGACGGGACGAGCAGTACTTC; CDR3 protein: CASSLQGRDEQYF
clone size: .; V gene: TRBV29-1; D gene: .; J gene: TRBJ1-1; CDR3 DNA: TGCAGCGTTGTGGGGTTATCGAACACTGAAGCTTTCTTT; CDR3 protein: CSVVGLSNTEAFF
clone size: .; V gene: TRBV7-9; D gene: .; J gene: TRBJ2-3; CDR3 DNA: TGTGCCAGCAGCTTAGGGGGGGCGAGGACTCCTAGCACAGATACGCAGTATTTT; CDR3 protein: CASSLGGARTPSTDTQYF
clone size: .; V gene: TRBV6-6; D gene: .; J gene: TRBJ2-3; CDR3 DNA: TGTGCCAGCAGTTACAAGGCAGAGGGGGGATCAAGAGATACGCAGTATTTT; CDR3 protein: CASSYKAEGGSRDTQYF
clone size: .; V gene: TRBV5-1; D gene: TRBD1; J gene: TRBJ2-1; CDR3 DNA: TGCGCCAGCAGCCATGAAGGGACAGGCTCCCATGAGCAGTTCTTC; CDR3 protein: CASSHEGTGSHEQFF
clone size: .; V gene: TRBV20-1; D gene: TRBD2; J gene: TRBJ2-4; CDR3 DNA: TGCAGTGCTAGTTGGGCTAGCGGAGCAAACATTCAGTACTTC; CDR3 protein: CSASWASGANIQYF
clone size: .; V gene: TRBV18; D gene: TRBD2; J gene: TRBJ2-1; CDR3 DNA: TGTGCCAGCTCACCCCTTGCGGGGGGGGCCTACAATGAGCAGTTCTTC; CDR3 protein: CASSPLAGGAYNEQFF
clone size: .; V gene: TRBV5-1; D gene: .; J gene: TRBJ2-7; CDR3 DNA: TGCGCCAGCAGCTTGGCTGGGTACTACTACGAGCAGTACTTC; CDR3 protein: CASSLAGYYYEQYF
clone size: .; V gene: TRBV6-2/TRBV6-3; D gene: .; J gene: TRBJ2-1; CDR3 DNA: TGTGCCAGCAGTTATGCGGGCGAGCAGTTCTTC; CDR3 protein: CASSYAGEQFF
clone size: few; V gene: TRBV7-2; D gene: .; J gene: TRBJ2-3; CDR3 DNA: TGTGCCAGCAGACAGGACTGGATTAGCACAGATACGCAGTATTTT; CDR3 protein: CASRQDWISTDTQYF
clone size: .; V gene: TRBV7-6; D gene: TRBD1; J gene: TRBJ1-5; CDR3 DNA: TGTGCCAGCAGCACGGGGACAGGGGCGAGCAATCAGCCCCAGCATTTT; CDR3 protein: CASSTGTGASNQPQHF
clone size: .; V gene: TRBV21-1; D gene: .; J gene: TRBJ2-5; CDR3 DNA: TGTGCCAGCCTGACAGCCCAAGAGACCCAGTACTTC; CDR3 protein: CASLTAQETQYF
clone size: .; V gene: TRBV9; D gene: TRBD1; J gene: TRBJ1-3; CDR3 DNA: TGTGCCAGCAGCTCATCGGGACAGACGTACCAAAACTCTGGAAACACCATATATTTT; CDR3 protein: CASSSSGQTYQNSGNTIYF
clone size: .; V gene: TRBV29-1; D gene: .; J gene: TRBJ2-5; CDR3 DNA: TGCAGCGTTGACTTCGGCCTAGTCGGGGAGACCCAGTACTTC; CDR3 protein: CSVDFGLVGETQYF
clone size: .; V gene: TRBV11-2; D gene: .; J gene: TRBJ1-3; CDR3 DNA: TGTGCCAGCAGCTTAGATCAGGGAGATGGAAACACCATATATTTT; CDR3 protein: CASSLDQGDGNTIYF
clone size: .; V gene: TRBV10-3; D gene: .; J gene: TRBJ1-1; CDR3 DNA: TGTGCCATCAGTGGGGGCAGGGCGGGAGCTGAAGCTTTCTTT; CDR3 protein: CAISGGRAGAEAFF
clone size: .; V gene: TRBV5-5; D gene: TRBD1; J gene: TRBJ2-3; CDR3 DNA: TGTGCCAGCAGCGGGGGACAGGGGGGGAACACAGATACGCAGTATTTT; CDR3 protein: CASSGGQGGNTDTQYF
clone size: few; V gene: TRBV15; D gene: .; J gene: TRBJ1-1; CDR3 DNA: TGTGCCACCAGCAGAGATCCCGACAGGACCACTGAAGCTTTCTTT; CDR3 protein: CATSRDPDRTTEAFF
clone size: .; V gene: TRBV5-1; D gene: .; J gene: TRBJ2-2; CDR3 DNA: TGCGCCAGCATTCAGGCTGGGACCGGGGAGCTGTTTTTT; CDR3 protein: CASIQAGTGELFF
clone size: once; V gene: TRBV27; D gene: .; J gene: TRBJ2-5; CDR3 DNA: TGTGCCAGCAGGGACCCGTACCAAGAGACCCAGTACTTC; CDR3 protein: CASRDPYQETQYF
clone size: .; V gene: TRBV5-1; D gene: .; J gene: TRBJ2-1; CDR3 DNA: TGCGCCAGCGGCTTGGTACAGGGTCCCTACAATGAGCAGTTCTTC; CDR3 protein: CASGLVQGPYNEQFF
clone size: few; V gene: TRBV25-1; D gene: .; J gene: TRBJ2-7; CDR3 DNA: TGTGCCAGCAGTCAAACCGACAGTTTCTACGAGCAGTACTTC; CDR3 protein: CASSQTDSFYEQYF
clone size: .; V gene: TRBV5-4; D gene: .; J gene: TRBJ2-7; CDR3 DNA: TGTGCCAGCAGCTGGGACACCGTAGGCGAGCAGTACTTC; CDR3 protein: CASSWDTVGEQYF